This T cell receptor beta chain originates from a study of CD8 T cells in ankylosing spondylitis. General study points: Ankylosing spondylitis blood appeared to be characterized by a TCR beta motif of several highly homologous variants. Reportedly, disease-linked clones are significantly enriched in ankylosing spondylitis patients' matched synovial fluid. Peripheral blood samples showed relatively rare disease-linked clones, and these clones were CD8+.

Trimming left V 3 bases short and J 5 bases short, with 4 bases between. The CDR3 runs to 10 residues. In germline, CDR1 is DFQATT, CDR2 SNEGSKA (reference sequence). This clonotype appeared many times. Its antigen is unknown. TCRdb processed the 5' RACE reads anew with MiXCR; each CDR3 protein has one entry. There are roughly 350,000 distinct CDR3 sequences in the sample; 8% occur only once, and 13% to 15% lies in the top ten. The receptor was isolated from a male donor with ankylosing spondylitis. The specimen sequenced was blood, either unsorted or a sorted T cell fraction (not recorded which). This chain links TRBV20-1 with TRBJ2-5; no firm D call. Here the CDR3 DNA reads TGCAGTGCTAGGCGTGAGACCCAGTACTTC. Translated, it gives CSARRETQYF.